These T cell receptor beta chains were read from a single sample in a study of molecular identifiers for immune sequencing clone quantification. TCRdb reanalysed the PCR reads using MiXCR and keeps one entry per CDR3 protein. The data show around 460,000 distinct CDR3 sequences, around 21% seen once. The sequencing sample was made of naive CD8+ T cells from blood, with Jurkat cell RNA spiked in. These TCRs come from a human donor in good health. Some libraries in this study had Jurkat cell RNA spiked in. Each CDR3 is given with its conserved first and last residue. The order of the fields is J gene, clone size, D gene, V gene, CDR3 DNA, CDR3 protein. The D gene is left open where the match is weak. Expanded clones get a size class; other rows say once, few or many, or leave the size out.

>TRBJ2-1|.|.|TRBV2
TGTGCCAGCAGCGATCACAGGGTACTTGGGGATGAGCAGTTCTTC
CASSDHRVLGDEQFF
>TRBJ2-7|few|.|TRBV15
TGTGCCACCAGCGGGGACGATACCTACGAGCAGTACTTC
CATSGDDTYEQYF
>TRBJ2-2|.|.|TRBV19
TGTGCCAGTATGAAGGGGCCTATCGGGGAGCTGTTTTTT
CASMKGPIGELFF
>TRBJ2-6|.|TRBD1|TRBV27
TGTGCCAGCAGTGCGACAGGGGTTGCTGGGGCCAACGTCCTGACTTTC
CASSATGVAGANVLTF
>TRBJ2-7|few|TRBD1|TRBV29-1
TGCAGCGTTATCAGGGGGCGGTACGAGCAGTACTTC
CSVIRGRYEQYF
>TRBJ2-3|few|TRBD2|TRBV27
TGTGCCAGCAGTACCCGGGACCTGACTAGCGGGAGCGTAGATACGCAGTATTTT
CASSTRDLTSGSVDTQYF
>TRBJ2-6|.|.|TRBV27
TGTGCCAGCAGTTTAAGTGGGAATGGGGCCAACGTCCTGACTTTC
CASSLSGNGANVLTF
>TRBJ2-7|.|.|TRBV4-1
TGCGCCAGCAGCCAAACCCGGGACGGATTCTACGAGCAGTACTTC
CASSQTRDGFYEQYF
>TRBJ2-6|.|.|TRBV19
TGTGCCAGTAGTATAGCCACGAGGGGGGCCAACGTCCTGACTTTC
CASSIATRGANVLTF
>TRBJ2-5|few|TRBD2|TRBV10-3
TGTGCCATCAGTGGAGGGACTAGCGCAGACCAAGAGACCCAGTACTTC
CAISGGTSADQETQYF
>TRBJ2-5|.|.|TRBV28
TGTGCCAGCAGTTTCTCCGGGGGGCCGGAACAGACCCAGTACTTC
CASSFSGGPEQTQYF
>TRBJ1-5|.|.|TRBV19
TGTGCCAGTAGTACCCAGCGGACTTATATCAATCAGCCCCAGCATTTT
CASSTQRTYINQPQHF
>TRBJ1-5|.|.|TRBV5-3
TGTGCCAGCAGCCCAAGATATGAGGACAGAAATCAGCCCCAGCATTTT
CASSPRYEDRNQPQHF
>TRBJ1-1|.|TRBD1|TRBV19
TGTGCCAGTAGTATAACAGGGGGCGCGACTGAAGCTTTCTTT
CASSITGGATEAFF
>TRBJ1-1|.|TRBD1|TRBV28
TGTGCCAGCAGTCCACAGGGGGGGATGAACACTGAAGCTTTCTTT
CASSPQGGMNTEAFF
>TRBJ1-1|few|.|TRBV9
TGTGCCAGCAGCGTAGGCGGTGGCTTGACTGAAGCTTTCTTT
CASSVGGGLTEAFF
>TRBJ1-2|many|TRBD1|TRBV29-1
TGCAGCGTTGAAGGCCCTATACAGGGGGGCTATGGCTACACCTTC
CSVEGPIQGGYGYTF
>TRBJ1-5|many|.|TRBV2
TGTGCCAGCAGTGGGGAGGCGACGAGCAATCAGCCCCAGCATTTT
CASSGEATSNQPQHF
>TRBJ2-3|.|TRBD1|TRBV19
TGTGCCAGTAGTATGGGACAGGTCACAGATACGCAGTATTTT
CASSMGQVTDTQYF
>TRBJ1-4|many|.|TRBV12-3/TRBV12-4
TGTGCCAGCAGCTGGGAGCTTAATGAAAAACTGTTTTTT
CASSWELNEKLFF
>TRBJ2-7|few|TRBD1|TRBV27
TGTGCCAGCAGGTGGACAGGGGGAGCCTACGAGCAGTACTTC
CASRWTGGAYEQYF